Each of the 14 T cell receptor beta chains below was sequenced from the same sample in a study of shared clonotypes between healthy human individuals. This table comes from immunoSEQ multiplex PCR, and its TCRdb copy is limited to in-frame clones, with some not included. Of hundreds of thousands of clones in the sample, about 95% were seen once. CD45RO-negative, CCR7-positively selected cells formed the naive CD8 fraction, excluding terminally differentiated effector memory CD45RA+ cells. Sequenced input: naive CD8+ T cells sorted from blood. The receptors derive from a woman aged 30 to 39 in good health.

The J gene is TRBJ1-1, the V gene TRBV7-9; possibly TRBD1 for D (5 bases). Trimming removed 1 base from V and 4 bases from J, with 10 bases in between. From germline, CDR1 is SEHNR and CDR2 FQNEAQ (reference sequence). The CDR3 sequence is 14 residues long. The CDR3 protein is CASSLVRGFTEAFF. The CDR3 coding sequence is TGTGCCAGCAGCTTAGTACGGGGGTTCACTGAAGCTTTCTTT.

This clone was recorded only once. V and J are TRBV5-1 and TRBJ2-1, with D possibly TRBD2 on 6 matching bases. There are 15 residues in the CDR3. V was trimmed by 4 bases and J by 4 bases, leaving 15 bases between them. The V gene's germline CDR1 is SGHRS and CDR2 YFSETQ. CDR3 bases: TGCGCCAGCAGCCCTAGCTGGGGGGTTTACAATGAGCAGTTCTTC. Translation gives CASSPSWGVYNEQFF.

V and J are TRBV7-8 and TRBJ2-3; 9 nucleotides agree with TRBD2. The CDR3 has 16 amino acids. V was clipped by 6 bases and J by 4 bases; unmatched bases: 11. Germline V gene sequence: CDR1 SGHVS, CDR2 FQNEAQ. CDR3 sequence: CASRDFGGLASDTQYF. The CDR3 nucleotides are TGTGCCAGCAGGGACTTCGGGGGACTAGCATCAGATACGCAGTATTTT. Full variable domain (rest looked up from reference TRBV7-8 and TRBJ2-3): GAGVSQSPRYKVAKRGQDVALRCDPISGHVSLFWYQQALGQGPEFLTYFQNEAQLDKSGLPSDRFFAERPEGSVSTLKIQRTQQEDSAVYLCASRDFGGLASDTQYFGPGTRLTVL.

This chain joins TRBV11-2 and TRBJ1-6, with 10 bases fitting TRBD1. This CDR3 comprises 13 residues. V lost 5 bases and J lost 11; bases outside the gene matches: 3. Germline CDR1 SGHAT, CDR2 FQNNGV. The CDR3 nucleotides read TGTGCCAGCAGCACGGGACAGGGGACACCCCTCCACTTT. This encodes CASSTGQGTPLHF. The whole variable domain, filled in from reference TRBV11-2 and TRBJ1-6, reads EAGVAQSPRYKIIEKRQSVAFWCNPISGHATLYWYQQILGQGPKLLIQFQNNGVVDDSQLPKDRFSAERLKGVDSTLKIQPAKLEDSAVYLCASSTGQGTPLHFGNGTRLTVT.

CDR3 in amino acids: CATRGEVEKLFF. The DNA for the CDR3 is TGTGCCACCAGGGGGGAGGTCGAAAAACTGTTTTTT. The gene calls are TRBV28 and TRBJ1-4; 7 nucleotides agree with TRBD1. There are 12 residues in the CDR3. Per the germline V gene, CDR1 is MDHEN and CDR2 is SYDVKM. Trimming took 10 bases from V and 8 from J; bases not matched to a gene: 7.

The V and J genes are TRBV28 and TRBJ1-2; tentatively, D is TRBD1 (5 bases). Between the trimmed V and J ends, which lost 1 base and 2 bases, there was a span of 14 bases. Germline V gene lookup returns CDR1 MDHEN and CDR2 SYDVKM. CDR3 length: 16 residues. The CDR3 sequence: CASSLSSRGDNYGYTF. The CDR3 DNA reads as TGTGCCAGCAGTTTATCCTCCCGGGGGGACAACTATGGCTACACCTTC.

V is TRBV18 and J is TRBJ2-5; the D gene is possibly TRBD2 (6 bases). Trimming left V 3 bases short and J 5 bases short, with 10 bases between. The germline CDR1 and CDR2 sequences are KGHSH and LQKENI. This CDR3 is 13 amino acids long. This chain's CDR3 is CASSPTGVETQYF. As DNA, the CDR3 is TGTGCCAGCTCACCGACGGGAGTGGAGACCCAGTACTTC. Full variable domain (rest looked up from reference TRBV18 and TRBJ2-5): NAGVMQNPRHLVRRRGQEARLRCSPMKGHSHVYWYRQLPEEGLKFMVYLQKENIIDESGMPKERFSAEFPKEGPSILRIQQVVRGDSAAYFCASSPTGVETQYFGPGTRLLVL.

The genes are TRBV27 and TRBJ2-7, with TRBD2 matching over 7 bases. The CDR3 is made up of 14 amino acids. Germline lookup yields CDR1 MNHEY and CDR2 SMNVEV (reference sequence). The ends lost 4 bases at V and 6 bases at J; junction bases unmatched: 9. The CDR3, as DNA: TGTGCCAGCAGTTCTCCCCCGGGCGGGGGCGAGCAGTACTTC. Its protein product is CASSSPPGGGEQYF.

The CDR3 region is CASSLEQGFNYGYTF. CDR3 bases: TGCGCCAGCAGCTTGGAACAGGGGTTTAACTATGGCTACACCTTC. The V and J genes are TRBV5-1 and TRBJ1-2; 7 bases align to TRBD1. In germline, CDR1 is SGHRS, CDR2 YFSETQ. V trimming: 0 bases; J trimming: 1 base; junction bases outside the gene matches: 3. The CDR3 totals 15 residues.

This chain links TRBV27 with TRBJ2-1; the D is unclear. Between the trimmed V and J ends, which lost 10 bases and 4 bases, there was a span of 14 bases. CDR3 length equals 13 residues. CDR1 is MNHEY and CDR2 is SMNVEV in the germline V gene (reference sequence). CDR3 region: CATNPDGYNEQFF. The CDR3 bases are TGTGCCACGAACCCGGACGGATACAATGAGCAGTTCTTC.

This clone came up once. The rearrangement joins TRBV15 to TRBJ1-2; possible D gene TRBD1, 5 bases. CDR3 size: 14 residues. Between the trimmed V and J ends, which lost 5 bases and 4 bases, there was a span of 14 bases. Looked up from germline, CDR1 is LNHNV and CDR2 is YYDKDF (reference sequence). CDR3 sequence reads: CATSPTEAGYGYTF. The CDR3 region has the DNA TGTGCCACCAGCCCGACAGAGGCAGGCTATGGCTACACCTTC.

This chain links TRBV28 with TRBJ1-2; 7 bases fit TRBD1. V dropped 5 bases and J dropped 6; count of bases not matched to a gene: 12. This CDR3 is built from 15 residues. Germline V lookup: CDR1 MDHEN, CDR2 SYDVKM. Here the CDR3 DNA reads TGTGCCAGCAGTCCAACCCTGGCAGGGGGGGATGGCTACACCTTC. This encodes CASSPTLAGGDGYTF.

V is TRBV7-2 and J is TRBJ2-1, with 8 bases fitting TRBD2. V was pared by 1 base and J by 2 bases, with 4 bases of the junction left unmatched. Germline CDR1 reads SGHTA; CDR2 reads FQGNSA. The CDR3 has 16 amino acids. The CDR3 nucleotides are TGTGCCAGCAGCTTAGTTGGTAGCGGGACCTACAATGAGCAGTTCTTC. Translation: CASSLVGSGTYNEQFF.

The J gene is TRBJ1-4, the V gene TRBV16; no definite D call. With 6 bases removed from V and 5 bases from J, the gap between germline ends came to 7 bases. The CDR3 has 12 residues. The germline CDR1 and CDR2 sequences are KGHSY and FQNENV. CDR3 DNA sequence: TGTGCCAGCAGTCGGGAAAATGAAAAACTGTTTTTT. It codes for CASSRENEKLFF.